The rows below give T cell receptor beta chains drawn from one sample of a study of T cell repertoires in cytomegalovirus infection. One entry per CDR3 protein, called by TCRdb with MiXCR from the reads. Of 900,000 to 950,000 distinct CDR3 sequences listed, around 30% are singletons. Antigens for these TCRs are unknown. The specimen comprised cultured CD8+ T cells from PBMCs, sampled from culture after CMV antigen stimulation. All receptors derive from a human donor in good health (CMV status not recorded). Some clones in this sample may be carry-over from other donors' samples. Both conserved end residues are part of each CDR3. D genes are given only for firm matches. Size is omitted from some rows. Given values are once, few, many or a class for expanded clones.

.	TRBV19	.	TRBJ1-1	TGTGCCAGTAGTATAGTCAACAGGGCTCCTGAAGCTTTCTTT	CASSIVNRAPEAFF
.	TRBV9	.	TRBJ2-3	TGTGCCAGCAGCGTAGGCGCCTACCCCACAGATACGCAGTATTTT	CASSVGAYPTDTQYF
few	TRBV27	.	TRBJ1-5	TGTGCCAGCAGTTTAACACAGGGAAGACAGCCCCAGCATTTT	CASSLTQGRQPQHF
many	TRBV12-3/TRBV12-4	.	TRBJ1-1	TGTGCCAGCAGTTTAATGTCTAAGACTGAAGCTTTCTTT	CASSLMSKTEAFF
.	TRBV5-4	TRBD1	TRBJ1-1	TGTGCCAGCAGCAAGGGGACAGAAGAAGCTTTCTTT	CASSKGTEEAFF
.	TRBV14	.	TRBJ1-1	TGTGCCAGCAGCCCTTACAGGGATTGGACTGAAGCTTTCTTT	CASSPYRDWTEAFF
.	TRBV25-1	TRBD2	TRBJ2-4	TGTGCCAGTTCTCCAGGCGGGGGGAACATTCAGTACTTC	CASSPGGGNIQYF
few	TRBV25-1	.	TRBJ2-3	TGTGCCAGCAGTGAACCCTCAAGGGCCCCATCCACAGATACGCAGTATTTT	CASSEPSRAPSTDTQYF
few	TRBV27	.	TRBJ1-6	TGTGCCAGCAGGCGGGACAATAATTCACCCCTCCACTTT	CASRRDNNSPLHF
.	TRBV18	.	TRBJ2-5	TGTGCCAGCTCACCGGCCCAGTGGCAAACCGGGGAGACCCAGTACTTC	CASSPAQWQTGETQYF
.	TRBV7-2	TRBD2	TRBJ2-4	TGTGCCAGCAGCTTAGGGCTAGCGGGGCTACAAAACATTCAGTACTTC	CASSLGLAGLQNIQYF
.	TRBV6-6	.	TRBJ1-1	TGTGCCAGCAGTTTAAATTCAATTCAAATATTGAACACTGAAGCTTTCTTT	CASSLNSIQILNTEAFF
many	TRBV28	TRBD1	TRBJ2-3	TGTGCCAGCAGCCTACTCAACCTAGGACAGGGCACAGATACGCAGTATTTT	CASSLLNLGQGTDTQYF
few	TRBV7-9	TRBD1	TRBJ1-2	TGTGCCAGCCTCACCCTACCCCCGGGACAGACATATGGCTACACCTTC	CASLTLPPGQTYGYTF
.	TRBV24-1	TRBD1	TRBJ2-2	TGTGCCACCAGCTTTCGGACAGGGATGGGCACCGGGGAGCTGTTTTTT	CATSFRTGMGTGELFF
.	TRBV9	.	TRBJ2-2	TGTGCCAGCAGGCTAGACGCGGGCACCGGGGAGCTGTTTTTT	CASRLDAGTGELFF
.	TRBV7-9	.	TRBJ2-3	TGTGCCAGCACCCGGGACGCAGGCACAGATACGCAGTATTTT	CASTRDAGTDTQYF
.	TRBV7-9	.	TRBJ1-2	TGTGCCAGCAGCTTATCAGCCTCCCCCGGGTTTGATGGCTACACCTTC	CASSLSASPGFDGYTF
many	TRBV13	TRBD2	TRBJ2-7	TGTGCCAGCAGTTTGGCGGGAGGATTCTACGAGCAGTACTTC	CASSLAGGFYEQYF
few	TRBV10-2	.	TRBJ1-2	TGCGCCAGCACCATAAGTACCCGATCGTGGGGCTACACCTTC	CASTISTRSWGYTF
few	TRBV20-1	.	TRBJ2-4	TGCAGTGCTAGGGGCCCCTGGGATGCCAAAAACATTCAGTACTTC	CSARGPWDAKNIQYF
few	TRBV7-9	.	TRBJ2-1	TGTGCCAGCAGCTTAGGGGCGGCTAGCCTGGGGAATGAGCAGTTCTTC	CASSLGAASLGNEQFF
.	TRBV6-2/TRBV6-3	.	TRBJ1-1	TGTGCCAACAGCCCTGTACTAAACACTGAAGCTTTCTTT	CANSPVLNTEAFF
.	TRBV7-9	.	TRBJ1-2	TGTGCCAGCAGCACCCCAGGGGCAGAAGGCTACACCTTC	CASSTPGAEGYTF
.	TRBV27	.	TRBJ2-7	TGTGCCAGCAGTTTTCGGGGCTCCTCCTACTACGAGCAGTACTTC	CASSFRGSSYYEQYF
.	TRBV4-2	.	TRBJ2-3	TGTGCCAGCAGTCCAAGAATACTGGAGGAGGCAGATACGCAGTATTTT	CASSPRILEEADTQYF
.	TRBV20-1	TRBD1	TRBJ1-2	TGCAGTACTAGAGAGGGGGCCGGTAGCTACACCTTC	CSTREGAGSYTF
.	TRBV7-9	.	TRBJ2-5	TGTGCCAGCAGCTCTACTGGGCAGGGGCTTCAAGAGACCCAGTACTTC	CASSSTGQGLQETQYF
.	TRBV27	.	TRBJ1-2	TGTGCCAGCAGTCCCGATGACAGCCCCTATGGCTACACCTTC	CASSPDDSPYGYTF
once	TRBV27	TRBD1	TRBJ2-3	TGTGCCAGCAGCACCGACAGGGGGGGAGATACGCAGTATTTT	CASSTDRGGDTQYF
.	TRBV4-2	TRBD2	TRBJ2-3	TGTGCCAGCAGCCAAGCCCCCGGGACTAGCGGGGGGGTAGGCACAGATACGCAGTATTTT	CASSQAPGTSGGVGTDTQYF
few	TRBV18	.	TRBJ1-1	TGTGCCAGCTCACCACTCCCAGGGAGGTCCTCTGAAGCTTTCTTT	CASSPLPGRSSEAFF
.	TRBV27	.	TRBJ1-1	TGTGCCAGCAGTTTAAGAGGGGGGGGGGCGATGAACACTGAAGCTTTCTTT	CASSLRGGGAMNTEAFF
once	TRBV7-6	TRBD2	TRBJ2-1	TGTGCCAGCAGCCCGACTAGCGGGGGCCCTGGGAGTGAGCAGTTCTTC	CASSPTSGGPGSEQFF
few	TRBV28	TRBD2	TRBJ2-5	TGTGCCAGCAGCGCCCCCGAAGGGCTAGCGGGGGGGCAAGAGACCCAGTACTTC	CASSAPEGLAGGQETQYF